This T cell receptor beta chain was profiled in a study of T cells expressing NK-cell markers. About the research overall: Sorted T-cell subsets CD3+CD56+NKG2C+, CD3+CD56+NKG2C- and CD3+CD56-NKG2C+ were TCR beta-sequenced.

TCRdb reprocessed the 5' RACE reads, keeping one entry per CDR3 protein, no DNA. In all, the sample yields 150,000 or so distinct CDR3 sequences. This CDR3 is 12 amino acids long. The germline CDR1 and CDR2 sequences are SGHNT and YYREEE (reference sequence). This TCR came from a woman in her fifties or sixties in good health. The sequenced sample was blood T cells: a sorted CD56 or NKG2C T cell subset, CD4+ or CD8+ T cells, or bulk PBMC T cells (not recorded which). The chain uses TRBV5-4 and TRBJ2-2. CDR3 in amino acids: CASRLDTGELFF.